This T cell receptor (beta chain) came from a study of cytotoxic CD8 clonotypes in ibrutinib-treated CLL. Study-wide context: The group held 10 to 11 relapsed/refractory and about 15 treatment-naive patients, with 17 IGHV unmutated.

TCRdb's table, derived via immunoSEQ multiplex PCR, lists solely in-frame clones and lacks some. The data hold 110,000 or so clones, with 55% to 75% observed a single time. Germline CDR1 is SEHNR and CDR2 is FQNEAQ (reference sequence). Trimming cost V 5 bases and J 0 bases, with 8 bases left between them. The CDR3 contains 15 residues. The TCR originated in a human donor with chronic lymphocytic leukemia. This chain links TRBV7-9 with TRBJ2-6; no definite D call. This sample comprised PBMCs, obtained after 24 months of ibrutinib treatment. CDR3 sequence reads: CASSLLGSGANVLTF. CDR3 nucleotides: TGTGCCAGCAGCCTTCTCGGCTCTGGGGCCAACGTCCTGACTTTC.